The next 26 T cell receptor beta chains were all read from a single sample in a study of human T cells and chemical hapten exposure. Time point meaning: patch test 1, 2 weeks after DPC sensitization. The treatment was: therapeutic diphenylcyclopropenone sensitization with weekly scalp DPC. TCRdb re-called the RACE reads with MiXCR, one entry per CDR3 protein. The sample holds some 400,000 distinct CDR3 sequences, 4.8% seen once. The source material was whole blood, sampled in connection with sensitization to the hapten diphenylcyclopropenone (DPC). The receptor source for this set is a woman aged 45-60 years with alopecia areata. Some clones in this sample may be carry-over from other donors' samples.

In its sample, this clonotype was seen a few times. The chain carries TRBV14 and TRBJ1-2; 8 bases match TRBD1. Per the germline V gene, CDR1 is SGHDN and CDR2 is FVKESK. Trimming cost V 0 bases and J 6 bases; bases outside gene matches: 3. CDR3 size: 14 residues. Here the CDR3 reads CASSQERTGNGYTF. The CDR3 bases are TGTGCCAGCAGCCAAGAGAGGACAGGGAATGGCTACACCTTC.

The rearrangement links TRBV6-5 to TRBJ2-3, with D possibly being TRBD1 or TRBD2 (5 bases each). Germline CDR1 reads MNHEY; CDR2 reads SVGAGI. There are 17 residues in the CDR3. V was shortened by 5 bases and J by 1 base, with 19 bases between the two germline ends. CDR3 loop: CASSPVRGAWGTDTQYF. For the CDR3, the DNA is TGTGCCAGCAGTCCCGTTAGAGGGGCATGGGGCACAGATACGCAGTATTTT.

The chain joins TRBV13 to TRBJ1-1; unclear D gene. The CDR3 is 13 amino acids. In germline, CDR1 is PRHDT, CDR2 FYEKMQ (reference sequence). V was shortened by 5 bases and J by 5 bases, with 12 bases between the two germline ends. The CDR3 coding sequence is TGTGCCAGCAGCCCCTCAAGTCGGACTGAAGCTTTCTTT. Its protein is CASSPSSRTEAFF.

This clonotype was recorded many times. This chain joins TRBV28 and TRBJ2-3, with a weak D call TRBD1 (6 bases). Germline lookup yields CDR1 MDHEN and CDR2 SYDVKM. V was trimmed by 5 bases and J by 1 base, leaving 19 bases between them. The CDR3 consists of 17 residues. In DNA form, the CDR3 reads TGTGCCAGCAGTACATCACAGGGAGTAAGAGGCACAGATACGCAGTATTTT. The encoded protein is CASSTSQGVRGTDTQYF. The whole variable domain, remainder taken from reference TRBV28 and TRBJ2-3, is DVKVTQSSRYLVKRTGEKVFLECVQDMDHENMFWYRQDPGLGLRLIYFSYDVKMKEKGDIPEGYSVSREKKERFSLILESASTNQTSMYLCASSTSQGVRGTDTQYFGPGTRLTVL.

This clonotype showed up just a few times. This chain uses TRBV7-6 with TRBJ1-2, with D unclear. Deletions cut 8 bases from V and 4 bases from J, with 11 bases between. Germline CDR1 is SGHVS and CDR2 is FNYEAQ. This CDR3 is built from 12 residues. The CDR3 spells CASGGDLYGYTF. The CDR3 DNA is TGTGCCAGCGGCGGCGACCTCTATGGCTACACCTTC.

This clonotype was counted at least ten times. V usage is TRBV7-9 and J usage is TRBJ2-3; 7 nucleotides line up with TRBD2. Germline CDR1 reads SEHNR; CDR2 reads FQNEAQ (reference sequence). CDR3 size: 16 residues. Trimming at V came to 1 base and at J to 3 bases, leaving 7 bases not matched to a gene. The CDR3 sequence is CASSLGGTTLTDTQYF. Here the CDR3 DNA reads TGTGCCAGCAGCTTAGGAGGGACTACTCTTACAGATACGCAGTATTTT.

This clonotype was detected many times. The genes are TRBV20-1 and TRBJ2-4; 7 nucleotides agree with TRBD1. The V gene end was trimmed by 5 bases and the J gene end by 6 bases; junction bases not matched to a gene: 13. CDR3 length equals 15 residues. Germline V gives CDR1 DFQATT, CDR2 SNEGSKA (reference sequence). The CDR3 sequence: CSAPNPQGSGNIQYF. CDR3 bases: TGCAGTGCTCCTAACCCACAGGGGTCCGGAAACATTCAGTACTTC.

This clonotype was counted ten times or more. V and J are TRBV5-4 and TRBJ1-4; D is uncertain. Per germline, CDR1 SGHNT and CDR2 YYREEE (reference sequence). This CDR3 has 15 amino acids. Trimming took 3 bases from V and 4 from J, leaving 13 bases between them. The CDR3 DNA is TGTGCCAGCAGCTACCGCACGGGCCTTAATGAAAAACTGTTTTTT. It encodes CASSYRTGLNEKLFF.

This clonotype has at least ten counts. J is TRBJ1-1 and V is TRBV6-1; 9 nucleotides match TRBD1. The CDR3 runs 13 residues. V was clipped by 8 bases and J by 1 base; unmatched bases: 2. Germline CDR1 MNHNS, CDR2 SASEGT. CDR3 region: CASGGQGNTEAFF. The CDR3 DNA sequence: TGTGCCAGCGGGGGACAGGGGAACACTGAAGCTTTCTTT.

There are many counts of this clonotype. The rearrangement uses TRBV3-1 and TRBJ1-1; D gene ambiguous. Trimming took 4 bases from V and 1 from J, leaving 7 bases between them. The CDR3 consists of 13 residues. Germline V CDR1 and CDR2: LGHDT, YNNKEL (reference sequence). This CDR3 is CASSPRQNTEAFF. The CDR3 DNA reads TGTGCCAGCAGCCCCAGACAGAACACTGAAGCTTTCTTT.

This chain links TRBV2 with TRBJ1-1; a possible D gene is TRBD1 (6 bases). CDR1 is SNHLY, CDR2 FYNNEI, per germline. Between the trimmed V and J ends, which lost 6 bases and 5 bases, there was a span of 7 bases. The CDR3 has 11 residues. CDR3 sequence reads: CASRRGTEAFF. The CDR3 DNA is TGTGCCAGCAGGAGGGGGACTGAAGCTTTCTTT.

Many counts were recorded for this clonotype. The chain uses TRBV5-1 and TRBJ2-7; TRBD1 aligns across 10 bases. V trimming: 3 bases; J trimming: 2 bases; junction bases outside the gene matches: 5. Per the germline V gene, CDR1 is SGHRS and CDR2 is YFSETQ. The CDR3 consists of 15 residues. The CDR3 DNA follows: TGCGCCAGCAGCTCTACCGGGACAGGGGCCTACGAGCAGTACTTC. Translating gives CASSSTGTGAYEQYF.

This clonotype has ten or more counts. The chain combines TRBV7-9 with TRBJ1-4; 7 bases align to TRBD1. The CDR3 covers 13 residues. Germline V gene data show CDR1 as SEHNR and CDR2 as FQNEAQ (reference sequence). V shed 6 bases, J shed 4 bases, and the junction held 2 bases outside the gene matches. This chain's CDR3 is CASRGQLNEKLFF. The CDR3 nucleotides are TGTGCCAGCAGGGGACAGCTTAATGAAAAACTGTTTTTT. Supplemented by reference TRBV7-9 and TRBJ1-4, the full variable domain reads DTGVSQNPRHKITKRGQNVTFRCDPISEHNRLYWYRQTLGQGPEFLTYFQNEAQLEKSRLLSDRFSAERPKGSFSTLEIQRTEQGDSAMYLCASRGQLNEKLFFGSGTQLSVL.

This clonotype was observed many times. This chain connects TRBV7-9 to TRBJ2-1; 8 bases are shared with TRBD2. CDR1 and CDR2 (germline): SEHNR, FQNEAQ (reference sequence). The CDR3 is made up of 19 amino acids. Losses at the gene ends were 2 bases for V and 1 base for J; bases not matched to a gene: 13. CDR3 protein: CASSLPGLGASLSYNEQFF. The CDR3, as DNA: TGTGCCAGCAGCTTACCGGGACTAGGCGCGTCCCTTTCCTACAATGAGCAGTTCTTC.

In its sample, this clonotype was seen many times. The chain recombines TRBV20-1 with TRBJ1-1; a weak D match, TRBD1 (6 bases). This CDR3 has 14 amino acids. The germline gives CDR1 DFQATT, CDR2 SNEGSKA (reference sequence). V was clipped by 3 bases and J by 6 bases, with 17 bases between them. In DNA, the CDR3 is TGCAGTGCTAGCCTACCGGGAGGGGGTGCTGAAGCTTTCTTT. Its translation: CSASLPGGGAEAFF.

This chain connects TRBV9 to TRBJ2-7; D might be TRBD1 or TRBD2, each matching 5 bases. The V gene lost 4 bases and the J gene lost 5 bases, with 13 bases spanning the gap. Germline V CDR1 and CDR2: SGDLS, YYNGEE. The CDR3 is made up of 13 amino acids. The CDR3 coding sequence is TGTGCCAGCAGCCCCGGGGCAGTCCACGAGCAGTACTTC. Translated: CASSPGAVHEQYF.

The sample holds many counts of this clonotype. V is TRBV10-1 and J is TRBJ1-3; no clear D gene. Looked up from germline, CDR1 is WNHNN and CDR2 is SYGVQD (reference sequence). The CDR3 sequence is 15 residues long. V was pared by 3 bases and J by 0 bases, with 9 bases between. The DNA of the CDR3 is TGCGCCAGCAGTGAAAGTCACAGCTCTGGAAACACCATATATTTT. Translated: CASSESHSSGNTIYF.

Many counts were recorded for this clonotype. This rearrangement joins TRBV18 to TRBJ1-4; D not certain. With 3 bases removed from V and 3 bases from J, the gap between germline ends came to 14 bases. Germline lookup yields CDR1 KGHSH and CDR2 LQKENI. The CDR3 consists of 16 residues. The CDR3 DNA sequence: TGTGCCAGCTCACCCTCCTCCATCGCGGCTAATGAAAAACTGTTTTTT. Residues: CASSPSSIAANEKLFF.

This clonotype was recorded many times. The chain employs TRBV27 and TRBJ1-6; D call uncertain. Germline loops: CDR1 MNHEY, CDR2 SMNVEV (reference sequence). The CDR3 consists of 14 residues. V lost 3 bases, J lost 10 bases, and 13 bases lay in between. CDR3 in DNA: TGTGCCAGCAGTTTCGGCTTGCCATGGTCACCCCTCCACTTT. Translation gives CASSFGLPWSPLHF.

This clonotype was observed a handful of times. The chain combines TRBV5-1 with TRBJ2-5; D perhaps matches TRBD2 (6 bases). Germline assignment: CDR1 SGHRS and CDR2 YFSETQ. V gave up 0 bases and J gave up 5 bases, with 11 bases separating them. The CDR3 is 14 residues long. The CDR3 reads CASSLGRGSETQYF. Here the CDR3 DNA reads TGCGCCAGCAGCTTGGGACGGGGGAGTGAGACCCAGTACTTC.

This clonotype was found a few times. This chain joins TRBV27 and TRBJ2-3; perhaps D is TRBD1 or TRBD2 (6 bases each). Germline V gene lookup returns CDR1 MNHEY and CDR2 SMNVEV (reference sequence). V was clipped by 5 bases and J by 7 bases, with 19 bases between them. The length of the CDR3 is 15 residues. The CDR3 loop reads CASSPPGGPMNTQYF. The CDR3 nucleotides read TGTGCCAGCAGTCCCCCCGGGGGCCCCATGAATACGCAGTATTTT.

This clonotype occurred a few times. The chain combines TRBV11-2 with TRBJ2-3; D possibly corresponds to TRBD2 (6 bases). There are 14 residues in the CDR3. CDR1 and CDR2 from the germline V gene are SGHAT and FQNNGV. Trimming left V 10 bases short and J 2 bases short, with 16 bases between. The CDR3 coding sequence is TGTGCCACCCTCCGGGGACTCCACACAGATACGCAGTATTTT. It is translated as CATLRGLHTDTQYF.

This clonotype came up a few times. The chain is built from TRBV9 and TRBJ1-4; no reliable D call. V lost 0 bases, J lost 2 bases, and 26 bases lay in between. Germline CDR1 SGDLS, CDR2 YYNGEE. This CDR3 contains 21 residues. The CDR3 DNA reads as TGTGCCAGCAGCGTAGGAACTGGAACGCCCAAGGCTCTGGCCACTAATGAAAAACTGTTTTTT. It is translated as CASSVGTGTPKALATNEKLFF.

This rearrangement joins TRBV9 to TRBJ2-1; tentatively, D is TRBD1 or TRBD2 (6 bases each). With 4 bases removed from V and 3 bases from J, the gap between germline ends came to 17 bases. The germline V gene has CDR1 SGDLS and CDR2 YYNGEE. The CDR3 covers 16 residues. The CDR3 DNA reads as TGTGCCAGCAGCCCAAAGACGGGGGCCAACTACAATGAGCAGTTCTTC. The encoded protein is CASSPKTGANYNEQFF.

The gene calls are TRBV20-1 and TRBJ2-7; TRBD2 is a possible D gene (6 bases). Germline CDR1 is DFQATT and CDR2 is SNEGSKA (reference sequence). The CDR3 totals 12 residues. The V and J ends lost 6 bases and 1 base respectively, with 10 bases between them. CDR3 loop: CSATAGSYEQYF. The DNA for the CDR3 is TGCAGTGCCACTGCGGGATCCTACGAGCAGTACTTC.

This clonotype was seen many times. CDR3 in amino acids: CSVEPPSLNSPLHF. For the CDR3, the DNA is TGCAGCGTTGAGCCCCCGTCCCTCAATTCACCCCTCCACTTT. The chain recombines TRBV29-1 with TRBJ1-6; D not certain. This CDR3 comprises 14 residues. V gave up 3 bases and J gave up 7 bases, with 13 bases separating them. Germline V gene sequence: CDR1 SQVTM, CDR2 ANQGSEA.